This T cell receptor beta chain is from a study of T cell responses to AZD1222 COVID-19 vaccine. Findings of the study overall: Baseline antibody screening turned up just a handful of seropositive AZD1222 recipients. The sample set comprised mostly white British donors with more females, and clonal diversity was possibly underestimated. Nearly half of spike-specific TCRs reportedly target variant regions that are unmutated in the B.1.351 and B.1.1.7 variants.

The CDR3 runs to 14 residues. Germline lookup yields CDR1 MNHEY and CDR2 SVGAGI. V was shortened by 2 bases and J by 2 bases, with 10 bases between the two germline ends. The table came from immunoSEQ multiplex PCR; TCRdb's copy has only in-frame clones and leaves some out. This sample yields about 150,000 clones, of which roughly 91% are seen a single time; approximately 6.5% belongs to the top ten. Combined were second doses at about 4 or about 12 weeks. Turning to this clone: What it binds is unknown.

The rearrangement joins TRBV6-5 to TRBJ2-7, with a possible D match to TRBD1 (5 bases). Material: peripheral blood, obtained 28 days after the second AZD1222 dose. The sequence derives from an adult who received the AZD1222 COVID-19 vaccine. The CDR3 sequence is CASSYTGQAYEQYF. The CDR3 DNA reads as TGTGCCAGCAGTTACACCGGACAAGCCTACGAGCAGTACTTC.